The 24 T cell receptor beta chains given below trace back to one sample, sequenced in a study of blood T cells in healthy people across ages. Then a second PCR, running about 7 to 11 cycles, was carried out with a sample-barcoded 5' primer and a J-beta primer mix. MiXCR was run by TCRdb on the 5' RACE reads, yielding one entry per CDR3 protein. The profile covers some 760,000 distinct CDR3 sequences, with 25% appearing a single time and under 10% taken by the ten largest. These same data were also listed under a study on T cells of mothers and their children.

The sequenced sample consisted of blood. These receptors were collected from a boy aged 5 to 17 in good health.

The chain combines TRBV5-1 with TRBJ2-1; 9 bases are a match to TRBD1. Germline trimming cut 4 bases from V and 9 bases from J; bases unmatched to any gene: 14. Germline CDR1 and CDR2: SGHRS and YFSETQ. CDR3 length: 16 amino acids. This CDR3 is CASSTTGGDYRGEQFF. The DNA of the CDR3 is TGCGCCAGCAGCACCACAGGGGGCGACTACCGGGGTGAGCAGTTCTTC.

This clonotype was seen more than once but under ten times. The chain joins TRBV25-1 to TRBJ1-2; D is unclear. The CDR3 has 14 residues. V lost 3 bases and J 8 bases, leaving 16 bases between the germline ends. Germline assignment: CDR1 MGHDK and CDR2 SYGVNS. The CDR3 protein is CASSDRAHYGGYTF. CDR3 DNA: TGTGCCAGCAGTGACCGGGCCCACTACGGCGGCTACACCTTC.

In this sample, this clonotype turned up a few times. The chain couples TRBV5-1 to TRBJ2-5, with D perhaps TRBD2 (5 bases). CDR1 and CDR2 from the germline V gene are SGHRS and YFSETQ. The CDR3 length is 16 residues. The V end lost 5 bases, the J end lost 3 bases, and 20 bases lay between the germline ends. CDR3 sequence: CASRSGGGGLKETQYF. CDR3 nucleotide sequence: TGCGCCAGCAGGTCCGGAGGAGGTGGTTTGAAAGAGACCCAGTACTTC.

This chain links TRBV28 with TRBJ2-1, with D perhaps TRBD1 (6 bases). V was cut by 6 bases and J by 6 bases, with 12 bases left in between. The length of the CDR3 is 13 residues. Germline V gene lookup returns CDR1 MDHEN and CDR2 SYDVKM. The CDR3 DNA reads as TGTGCCAGCAGCCTCCCGACAGGCAATGAGCAGTTCTTC. Translating it yields CASSLPTGNEQFF.

This sequence joins TRBV27 and TRBJ1-6; D uncertain. CDR1 and CDR2 from the germline V gene are MNHEY and SMNVEV (reference sequence). Trimming took 6 bases from V and 10 from J, leaving 13 bases between them. The CDR3 contains 13 residues. Here the CDR3 reads CASSSIPLSPLHF. The CDR3 coding sequence is TGTGCCAGCAGCTCCATCCCTTTATCACCCCTCCACTTT.

This clonotype has more than one count but fewer than ten. V gene TRBV4-1 combines with J gene TRBJ2-2; TRBD2 aligns across 10 bases. V gave up 0 bases and J gave up 3 bases; unmatched junction bases: 7. CDR1 and CDR2 from the germline V gene are MGHRA and YSYEKL. The CDR3 consists of 18 residues. The CDR3 sequence is CASSQDSSLAGDTGELFF. The CDR3 nucleotides are TGCGCCAGCAGCCAAGATTCATCGCTAGCGGGGGACACCGGGGAGCTGTTTTTT.

The chain employs TRBV6-2 or TRBV6-3 and TRBJ2-3; 11 positions match TRBD2. The CDR3 is 17 residues long. The V gene end was trimmed by 0 bases and the J gene end by 2 bases; junction bases not matched to a gene: 4. Germline values: CDR1 MNHEY, CDR2 SVGEGT. For the CDR3, the DNA is TGTGCCAGCAGTTACTCGACTAGCGGGACCTTCACAGATACGCAGTATTTT. The encoded protein is CASSYSTSGTFTDTQYF.

This CDR3 is CSVKKYGESQETQYF. The CDR3 DNA reads TGCAGCGTAAAAAAATATGGGGAATCCCAAGAGACCCAGTACTTC. This chain joins TRBV29-1 and TRBJ2-5; D is unresolved. The CDR3 is made up of 15 amino acids. CDR1 and CDR2 (germline): SQVTM, ANQGSEA. V was pared by 6 bases and J by 1 base, with 18 bases between.

This clonotype was picked up a small number of times. This chain uses TRBV7-9 with TRBJ1-2, with D perhaps TRBD1 (5 bases). Per the germline V gene, CDR1 is SEHNR and CDR2 is FQNEAQ (reference sequence). The CDR3 is 15 amino acids. Trimming took off 9 bases at V and 4 bases at J, with 21 bases between the two ends. CDR3 in amino acids: CARSQGTWRLYGYTF. CDR3 DNA: TGTGCCAGAAGCCAAGGGACCTGGCGACTCTATGGCTACACCTTC.

This chain uses TRBV5-1 with TRBJ2-3; TRBD2 matches 14 bases. J was trimmed by 6 bases and V by 4 bases; bases with no gene match: 1. The CDR3 contains 14 residues. In germline, CDR1 is SGHRS, CDR2 YFSETQ. The DNA of the CDR3 is TGCGCCAGCAGCAGGACTAGCGGGAGGGATACGCAGTATTTT. Its protein is CASSRTSGRDTQYF. Filled out from reference TRBV5-1 and TRBJ2-3, the complete variable domain reads KAGVTQTPRYLIKTRGQQVTLSCSPISGHRSVSWYQQTPGQGLQFLFEYFSETQRNKGNFPGRFSGRQFSNSRSEMNVSTLELGDSALYLCASSRTSGRDTQYFGPGTRLTVL.

The rearrangement uses TRBV7-2 and TRBJ2-3; the match to TRBD1 covers 8 bases. This CDR3 contains 15 residues. V was clipped by 1 base and J by 5 bases; unmatched bases: 5. Germline V gives CDR1 SGHTA, CDR2 FQGNSA. The CDR3 DNA is TGTGCCAGCAGCTTAGAGGGACAGGCCGGAGATACGCAGTATTTT. It translates to CASSLEGQAGDTQYF.

This clonotype was picked up a small number of times. This sequence joins TRBV5-1 and TRBJ1-6; D may be TRBD1 (5 bases). Germline CDR1 is SGHRS and CDR2 is YFSETQ. The CDR3 covers 13 residues. V was pared by 0 bases and J by 10 bases, with 8 bases between. The CDR3 loop reads CASSLGDLSPLHF. The CDR3 nucleotides are TGCGCCAGCAGCTTGGGGGACTTATCACCCCTCCACTTT.

In its sample, this clonotype was seen a few times. The chain's CDR3 is CACLRNPPALGEGQYF. The CDR3 DNA is TGTGCCTGCCTAAGAAACCCGCCAGCGCTTGGGGAGGGGCAGTATTTT. The chain combines TRBV2 with TRBJ2-3; 7 nucleotides match TRBD2. The V gene's germline CDR1 is SNHLY and CDR2 FYNNEI. Trimming removed 11 bases from V and 11 bases from J; junction bases left unmatched: 25. The CDR3 is 16 residues long.

This clonotype was observed a handful of times. The chain combines TRBV2 with TRBJ2-4, with D perhaps TRBD2 (5 bases). Germline values: CDR1 SNHLY, CDR2 FYNNEI. The V and J ends lost 3 bases and 2 bases respectively, with 17 bases between them. The CDR3 contains 17 residues. The CDR3 DNA reads as TGTGCCAGCAGTGATGTTAAAAAGGGAGAGACCAAAAACATTCAGTACTTC. Its protein product is CASSDVKKGETKNIQYF.

The chain has TRBV7-9 and TRBJ2-5; 13 bases agree with TRBD2. The CDR3 has 14 amino acids. Germline V gene data show CDR1 as SEHNR and CDR2 as FQNEAQ (reference sequence). J gave up 5 bases and V 8 bases, and 5 bases lay outside the gene matches. CDR3 loop: CASSGLAGSETQYF. The CDR3 DNA follows: TGTGCCAGCTCGGGACTAGCGGGATCGGAGACCCAGTACTTC.

The V and J genes are TRBV7-2 and TRBJ2-1; TRBD2 is a possible D gene (5 bases). Per germline, CDR1 SGHTA and CDR2 FQGNSA. The germline V and J ends were trimmed by 1 base and 3 bases, with 10 bases remaining between them. CDR3 length: 15 amino acids. The CDR3 bases are TGTGCCAGCAGCTTAGTAGTGACTATCTACAATGAGCAGTTCTTC. It encodes CASSLVVTIYNEQFF.

There are a few counts of this clonotype. The V gene is TRBV7-9, the J gene TRBJ2-2; 13 bases are a match to TRBD2. Unmatched junction bases numbered 11, after V lost 6 bases and J lost 1 base. This CDR3 has 19 amino acids. From germline, CDR1 is SEHNR and CDR2 FQNEAQ (reference sequence). CDR3 in amino acids: CASRGTSGKRLLNTGELFF. CDR3 DNA sequence: TGTGCCAGCAGAGGGACTAGCGGGAAACGGCTCCTGAACACCGGGGAGCTGTTTTTT. Using reference TRBV7-9 and TRBJ2-2 for the parts outside the CDR3, the full variable domain is DTGVSQNPRHKITKRGQNVTFRCDPISEHNRLYWYRQTLGQGPEFLTYFQNEAQLEKSRLLSDRFSAERPKGSFSTLEIQRTEQGDSAMYLCASRGTSGKRLLNTGELFFGEGSRLTVL.

V usage is TRBV29-1 and J usage is TRBJ2-1; D not resolved. CDR3 length equals 11 residues. The ends were cut back, 2 bases at V and 7 bases at J, with 6 bases in the middle. Germline CDR1 is SQVTM and CDR2 is ANQGSEA. DNA for the CDR3: TGCAGCGTTGAATCCGCTAATGAGCAGTTCTTC. Encoded protein: CSVESANEQFF.

This clonotype was seen only a few times. The CDR3: CVTRTAGEETQYF. CDR3 in DNA: TGTGTTACTAGGACAGCTGGGGAAGAGACCCAGTACTTC. The genes are TRBV7-8 and TRBJ2-5; D might be TRBD1 (6 bases). Germline CDR1 SGHVS, CDR2 FQNEAQ. The CDR3 sequence is 13 residues long.

The CDR3 sequence: CASSLGWTEIYEQYF. The CDR3 DNA reads TGTGCCAGCAGCTTAGGGTGGACAGAAATCTACGAGCAGTACTTC. The chain couples TRBV7-8 to TRBJ2-7; tentative D call: TRBD1 (6 bases). The CDR3 totals 15 residues. V lost 1 base to trimming and J lost 3 bases, with 13 bases between them. Germline loops: CDR1 SGHVS, CDR2 FQNEAQ.

V and J are TRBV12-3 or TRBV12-4 and TRBJ1-2; 7 nucleotides align to TRBD1. The J segment lost 0 bases and the V segment lost 6 bases, leaving 7 bases of the junction unmatched. The CDR3 covers 15 residues. The CDR3 coding sequence is TGTGCCAGCAGCCGAGGGACAGCCTCTAACTATGGCTACACCTTC. Translation gives CASSRGTASNYGYTF.

V usage is TRBV28 and J usage is TRBJ2-1; D call uncertain. This CDR3 spans 15 amino acids. V lost 5 bases and J lost 4, with 15 bases in between. The germline V gene encodes CDR1 MDHEN and CDR2 SYDVKM. The CDR3 reads CASSPSFVVYNEQFF. The DNA for the CDR3 is TGTGCCAGCAGTCCGAGCTTCGTTGTTTACAATGAGCAGTTCTTC.

This clonotype turned up a few times. This chain connects TRBV20-1 to TRBJ2-1, with 9 bases identical to TRBD2. Germline CDR1 reads DFQATT; CDR2 reads SNEGSKA (reference sequence). This CDR3 spans 16 amino acids. V gave up 2 bases and J gave up 2 bases; unmatched junction bases: 7. The CDR3 coding sequence is TGCAGTGCTAGATATGTCGTAGCGGGAGCCTACAATGAGCAGTTCTTC. Translation: CSARYVVAGAYNEQFF.

V usage is TRBV20-1 and J usage is TRBJ2-5; D possibly uses TRBD1 or TRBD2 (5 bases each). V lost 7 bases, J lost 3 bases, and 15 bases lay in between. Looked up from germline, CDR1 is DFQATT and CDR2 is SNEGSKA (reference sequence). This CDR3 comprises 13 residues. CDR3 sequence (DNA): TGCAGTGGCGAGGGGCCCCCTGAAGAGACCCAGTACTTC. Protein product: CSGEGPPEETQYF.